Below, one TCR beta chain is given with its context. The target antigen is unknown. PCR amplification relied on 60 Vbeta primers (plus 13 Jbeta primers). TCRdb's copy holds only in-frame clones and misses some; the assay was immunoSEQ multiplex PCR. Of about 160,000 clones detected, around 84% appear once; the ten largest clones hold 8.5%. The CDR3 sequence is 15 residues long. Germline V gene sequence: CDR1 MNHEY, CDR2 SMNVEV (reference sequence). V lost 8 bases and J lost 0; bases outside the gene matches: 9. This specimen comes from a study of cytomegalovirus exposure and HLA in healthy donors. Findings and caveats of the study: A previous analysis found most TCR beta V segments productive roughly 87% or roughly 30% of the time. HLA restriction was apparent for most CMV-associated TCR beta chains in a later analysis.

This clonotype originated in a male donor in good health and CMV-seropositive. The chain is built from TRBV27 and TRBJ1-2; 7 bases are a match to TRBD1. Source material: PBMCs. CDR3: CASRDSLTANYGYTF. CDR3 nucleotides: TGTGCCAGCCGGGACAGCCTGACAGCTAACTATGGCTACACCTTC.